The T cell receptor (beta chain) described here comes from a study of blood T cell repertoires in COVID-19. Study as a whole: Spain, Italy and the United States supplied samples that represented acute and convalescent COVID-19. PBMCs, B-cell-depleted T cells, or T cells were the source of the cDNA or gDNA that made up the material.

Under the authors' procedure: Estimates of nucleated cell counts were drawn from the amplification of reference gene primers. Sequenced by immunoSEQ multiplex PCR; TCRdb stores in-frame clones only, minus some. The V and J calls and clone size come from that table; D and trimming were worked out from the DNA. Among about 100,000 clones listed, around four fifths were seen once. The V end was cut by 7 bases, the J end by 2 bases, with 19 bases between. The CDR3 consists of 16 residues. Per germline, CDR1 MGHDK and CDR2 SYGVNS. This TCR was recovered from a man in his 70s with active or convalescent COVID-19. This chain connects TRBV25-1 to TRBJ2-3, with D tentatively TRBD2 (6 bases). What was sequenced was peripheral blood. CDR3 residues: CASTTGGRGDTDTQYF. CDR3 DNA: TGTGCCAGCACCACCGGGGGTAGAGGGGACACAGATACGCAGTATTTT.